What follows are 13 T cell receptor beta chains derived from one specimen sequenced in a study of monozygotic twins with inflammatory bowel disease (dated by TCRdb to the late 2010s). Libraries were prepared through 5' RACE. TCRdb lists the instrument as Illumina HiSeq 2500. TCRdb reprocessed the reads, and each CDR3 protein sequence is entered once, without DNA. The sample table gives more than 300,000 distinct CDR3 sequences. The ten largest make up 2% to 3% of the sample. Sequenced material: blood. The receptors stem from a human donor with ulcerative colitis or Crohn's disease, or a healthy co-twin of an affected twin (not recorded which).

The chain has TRBV2 and TRBJ1-1. CDR1 and CDR2 from the germline V gene are SNHLY and FYNNEI. This CDR3 is 13 amino acids long. CDR3 amino acids: CASSLDPALEAFF.

The genes are TRBV27 and TRBJ2-7; TCRdb names TRBD2, which stays unverified in the absence of DNA. This CDR3 has 13 amino acids. Germline loops: CDR1 MNHEY, CDR2 SMNVEV (reference sequence). CDR3: CASTRGGNYEQYF.

The V gene is TRBV7-3, the J gene TRBJ2-1. Germline CDR1 and CDR2: SGHTA and FQGTGA. This CDR3 spans 13 amino acids. Here the CDR3 reads CASSLNGYNEQFF. Full variable domain (rest looked up from reference TRBV7-3 and TRBJ2-1): GAGVSQTPSNKVTEKGKYVELRCDPISGHTALYWYRQSLGQGPEFLIYFQGTGAADDSGLPNDRFFAVRPEGSVSTLKIQRTERGDSAVYLCASSLNGYNEQFFGPGTRLTVL.

The V gene is TRBV24-1, the J gene TRBJ2-1; TCRdb names TRBD1, which stays unverified in the absence of DNA. Germline CDR1 is KGHDR and CDR2 is SFDVKD. The CDR3 has 16 amino acids. The CDR3 loop reads CATSDPRAGSYNEQFF.

This sequence joins TRBV4-3 and TRBJ2-7; checking the TCRdb D call of TRBD1 is not possible without DNA. Per germline, CDR1 LGHNA and CDR2 YSLEER. The CDR3 is 16 amino acids. The CDR3 protein is CASSQDARRESYEQYF.

This chain connects TRBV18 to TRBJ2-3; TCRdb indicates TRBD1, and absent DNA this call remains unverified. This CDR3 comprises 16 residues. Per germline, CDR1 KGHSH and CDR2 LQKENI. The chain's CDR3 is CASSPSRGRGTDTQYF.

The CDR3 is CASSIDPGKATNEKLFF. This chain uses TRBV19 with TRBJ1-4. This CDR3 is built from 17 residues. Germline CDR1 is LNHDA and CDR2 is SQIVND (reference sequence).

V usage is TRBV5-1 and J usage is TRBJ2-3. Germline values: CDR1 SGHRS, CDR2 YFSETQ. This CDR3 comprises 14 residues. The CDR3 sequence is CASRDLDGTDTQYF.

V is TRBV12-3 or TRBV12-4 and J is TRBJ2-1; checking the TCRdb D call of TRBD2 is not possible without DNA. The CDR3 length is 14 residues. The CDR3 reads CASSFLTIDNEQFF.

The CDR3 loop is CATSDARTAPSGGYTF. The chain has TRBV24-1 and TRBJ1-2; no DNA is available, so the TRBD1 call from TCRdb remains unchecked. Germline V gene sequence: CDR1 KGHDR, CDR2 SFDVKD. The CDR3 has 16 residues.

The CDR3 sequence: CASNGGEHSNQPQHF. The J gene is TRBJ1-5, the V gene TRBV9. CDR1 and CDR2 from the germline V gene are SGDLS and YYNGEE. CDR3 size: 15 residues.

The rearrangement links TRBV12-3 or TRBV12-4 to TRBJ2-7; TCRdb reports TRBD1, a call that lacks DNA to check it against. The CDR3 loop spans 14 amino acids. Here the CDR3 reads CASSSGTAPYEQYF.

This rearrangement joins TRBV6-2 or TRBV6-3 to TRBJ2-7. This CDR3 comprises 12 residues. Germline V gives CDR1 MNHEY, CDR2 SVGEGT. The chain's CDR3 is CASSYSEYEQYF.